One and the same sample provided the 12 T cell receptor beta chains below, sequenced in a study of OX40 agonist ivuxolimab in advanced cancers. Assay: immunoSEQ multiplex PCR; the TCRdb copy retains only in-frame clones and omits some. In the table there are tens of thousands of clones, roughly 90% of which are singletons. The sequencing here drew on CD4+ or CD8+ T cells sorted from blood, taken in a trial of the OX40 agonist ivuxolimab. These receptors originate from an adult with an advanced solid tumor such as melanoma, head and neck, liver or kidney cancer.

The DNA of the CDR3 is TGTGCCAGCACTAAGGCGGGCGGGAGCCAGGGTAGCGGGGAGCTGTTTTTT. It specifies CASTKAGGSQGSGELFF. The chain joins TRBV5-4 to TRBJ2-2; 7 bases are a match to TRBD2. CDR3 length: 17 residues. J lost 7 bases, V lost 6 bases, and 18 bases had no gene match. CDR1 and CDR2 (germline): SGHNT, YYREEE (reference sequence).

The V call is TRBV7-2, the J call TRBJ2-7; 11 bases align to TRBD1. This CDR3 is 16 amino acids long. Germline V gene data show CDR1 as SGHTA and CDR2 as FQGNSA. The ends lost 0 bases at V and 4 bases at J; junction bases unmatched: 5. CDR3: CASSLAPGQGEYEQYF. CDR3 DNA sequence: TGTGCCAGCAGCTTAGCTCCGGGACAGGGGGAGTACGAGCAGTACTTC.

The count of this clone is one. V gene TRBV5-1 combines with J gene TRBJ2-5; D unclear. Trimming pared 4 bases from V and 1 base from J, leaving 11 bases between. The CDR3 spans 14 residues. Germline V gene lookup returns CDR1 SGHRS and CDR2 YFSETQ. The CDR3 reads CASSTPWSQETQYF. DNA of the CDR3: TGCGCCAGCAGCACGCCGTGGAGCCAAGAGACCCAGTACTTC.

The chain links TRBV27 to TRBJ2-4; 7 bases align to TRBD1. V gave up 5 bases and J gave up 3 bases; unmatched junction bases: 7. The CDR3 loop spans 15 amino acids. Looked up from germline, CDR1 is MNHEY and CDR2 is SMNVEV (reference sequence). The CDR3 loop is CASSPTGDGKNIQYF. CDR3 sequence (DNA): TGTGCCAGCAGTCCTACAGGGGATGGCAAAAACATTCAGTACTTC.

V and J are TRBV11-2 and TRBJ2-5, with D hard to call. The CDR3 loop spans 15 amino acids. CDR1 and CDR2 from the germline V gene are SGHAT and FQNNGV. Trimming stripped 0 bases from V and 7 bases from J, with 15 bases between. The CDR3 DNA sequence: TGTGCCAGCAGCTTAGATCAACCCAGTGTAGGGACCCAGTACTTC. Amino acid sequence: CASSLDQPSVGTQYF.

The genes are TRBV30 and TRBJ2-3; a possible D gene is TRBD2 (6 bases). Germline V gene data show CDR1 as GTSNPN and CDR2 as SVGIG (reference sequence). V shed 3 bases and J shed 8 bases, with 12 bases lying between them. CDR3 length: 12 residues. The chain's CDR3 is CAWSPLGGTQYF. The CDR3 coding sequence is TGTGCCTGGAGCCCCCTGGGGGGTACGCAGTATTTT. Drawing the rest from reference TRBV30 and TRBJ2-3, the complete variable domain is SQTIHQWPATLVQPVGSPLSLECTVEGTSNPNLYWYRQAAGRGLQLLFYSVGIGQISSEVPQNLSASRPQDRQFILSSKKLLLSDSGFYLCAWSPLGGTQYFGPGTRLTVL.

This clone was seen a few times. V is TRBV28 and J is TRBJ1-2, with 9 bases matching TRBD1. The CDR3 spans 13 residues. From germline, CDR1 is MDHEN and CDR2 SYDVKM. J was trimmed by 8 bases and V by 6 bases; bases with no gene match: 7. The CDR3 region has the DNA TGTGCCAGCAGACCTTCCGGGACAGGGGGCTACACCTTC. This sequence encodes CASRPSGTGGYTF.

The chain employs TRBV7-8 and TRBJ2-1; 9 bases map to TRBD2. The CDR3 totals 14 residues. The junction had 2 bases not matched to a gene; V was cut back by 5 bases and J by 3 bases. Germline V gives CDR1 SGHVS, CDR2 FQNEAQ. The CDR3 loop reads CASSGSGSYNEQFF. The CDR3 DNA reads TGTGCCAGCAGCGGTAGCGGGAGCTACAATGAGCAGTTCTTC.

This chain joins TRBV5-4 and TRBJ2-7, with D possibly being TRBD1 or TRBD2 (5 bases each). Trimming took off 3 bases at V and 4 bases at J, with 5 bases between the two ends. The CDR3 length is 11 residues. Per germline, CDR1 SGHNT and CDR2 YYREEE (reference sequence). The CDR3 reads CASSWGYEQYF. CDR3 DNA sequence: TGTGCCAGCAGCTGGGGGTACGAGCAGTACTTC. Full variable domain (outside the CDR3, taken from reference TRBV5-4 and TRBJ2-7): ETGVTQSPTHLIKTRGQQVTLRCSSQSGHNTVSWYQQALGQGPQFIFQYYREEENGRGNFPPRFSGLQFPNYSSELNVNALELDDSALYLCASSWGYEQYFGPGTRLTVT.

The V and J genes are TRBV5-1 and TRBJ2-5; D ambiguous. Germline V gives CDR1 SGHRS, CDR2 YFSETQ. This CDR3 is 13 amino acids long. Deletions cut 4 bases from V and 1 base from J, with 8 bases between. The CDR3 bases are TGCGCCAGCAGCGTGGCAATCCAAGAGACCCAGTACTTC. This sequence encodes CASSVAIQETQYF.

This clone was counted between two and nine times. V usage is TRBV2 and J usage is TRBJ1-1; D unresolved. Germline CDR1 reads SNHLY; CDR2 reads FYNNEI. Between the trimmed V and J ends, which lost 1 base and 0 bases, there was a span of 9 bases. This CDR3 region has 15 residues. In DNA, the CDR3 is TGTGCCAGCAGTGAAGATAGAGTTATGAACACTGAAGCTTTCTTT. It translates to CASSEDRVMNTEAFF.

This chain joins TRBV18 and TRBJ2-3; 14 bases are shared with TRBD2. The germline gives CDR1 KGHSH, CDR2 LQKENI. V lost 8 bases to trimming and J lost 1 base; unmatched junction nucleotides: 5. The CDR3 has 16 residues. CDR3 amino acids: CASQGTSGSGTDTQYF. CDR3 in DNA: TGTGCCAGCCAAGGGACTAGCGGGAGCGGCACAGATACGCAGTATTTT.